These 11 T cell receptor beta chains were all obtained from the same sample, sequenced in a study of blood T cell repertoires in COVID-19. Only in-frame clones appear in the TCRdb table, and some are missing; sequencing was by immunoSEQ multiplex PCR. The table shows 95,000 to 150,000 clones, with roughly 89% occurring only once. The sample comprised peripheral blood. The receptors were gathered from a woman aged 60-75 years with COVID-19, enrolled during active disease.

This chain links TRBV6-2 or TRBV6-3 with TRBJ2-1, with 11 bases identical to TRBD2. Germline CDR1 and CDR2: MNHEY and SVGEGT. The V segment lost 0 bases and the J segment 8 bases; nucleotides outside the gene matches: 6. The CDR3 runs to 16 residues. The CDR3 DNA follows: TGTGCCAGCAGTTACTCCCTAGCGGGGGGAGTCGATGAGCAGTTCTTC. This gives the protein CASSYSLAGGVDEQFF.

The chain employs TRBV28 and TRBJ1-1; 8 nucleotides agree with TRBD1. After removal of 6 bases from V and 1 base from J, the junction contained 4 bases not matched to a gene. Germline values: CDR1 MDHEN, CDR2 SYDVKM. The CDR3 loop spans 14 amino acids. CDR3 protein: CASRRQGTNTEAFF. The CDR3 DNA reads TGTGCCAGCAGGAGACAGGGGACGAACACTGAAGCTTTCTTT.

The chain uses TRBV3-1 (or the pseudogene TRBV3-2) and TRBJ2-5; TRBD2 matches 11 bases. Germline V gene lookup returns CDR1 LGHDT and CDR2 YNNKEL (reference sequence). The J segment lost 5 bases and the V segment lost 1 base, leaving 6 bases of the junction unmatched. This CDR3 is 16 amino acids long. CDR3 in amino acids: CASSQVIAGGGETQYF. The CDR3 nucleotides are TGTGCCAGCAGCCAAGTGATAGCGGGGGGGGGCGAGACCCAGTACTTC.

This sequence joins TRBV13 and TRBJ2-1; a possible D gene is TRBD1 (6 bases). The CDR3 extends over 16 amino acids. Germline V gene sequence: CDR1 PRHDT, CDR2 FYEKMQ (reference sequence). Trimming removed 2 bases at V and 1 base at J, with 12 bases between. CDR3 protein: CASSLWAGVSYNEQFF. The CDR3 region has the DNA TGTGCCAGCAGCTTATGGGCAGGGGTGTCCTACAATGAGCAGTTCTTC.

CDR3 sequence reads: CASSYPPDTQYF. The CDR3 DNA reads as TGTGCCAGCAGTTACCCCCCGGATACGCAGTATTTT. The V gene is TRBV6-2 or TRBV6-3, the J gene TRBJ2-3, with D unresolved. Looked up from germline, CDR1 is MNHEY and CDR2 is SVGEGT. The CDR3 length is 12 residues. The V end was cut by 2 bases, the J end by 6 bases, with 6 bases between.

The V and J genes are TRBV5-1 and TRBJ1-1, with 9 bases fitting TRBD1. CDR3 length: 16 amino acids. The V gene's germline CDR1 is SGHRS and CDR2 YFSETQ. V trimming: 2 bases; J trimming: 5 bases; junction bases outside the gene matches: 10. The CDR3 nucleotides read TGCGCCAGCAGCTTAACCGGGACAGGGACGGGGACTGAAGCTTTCTTT. Translation: CASSLTGTGTGTEAFF.

This sequence joins TRBV11-2 and TRBJ2-7; 8 bases align to TRBD1. The CDR3 is 16 amino acids. CDR1 is SGHAT, CDR2 FQNNGV, per germline. The V segment lost 3 bases and the J segment 0 bases; nucleotides outside the gene matches: 7. The CDR3 bases are TGTGCCAGCAGCTTGGGACACAGGGGGAGCTCCTACGAGCAGTACTTC. This gives the protein CASSLGHRGSSYEQYF.

The genes are TRBV5-1 and TRBJ2-2; D remains ambiguous. CDR3 length equals 14 residues. The V and J ends lost 2 bases and 1 base respectively, with 6 bases between them. Germline values: CDR1 SGHRS, CDR2 YFSETQ. As DNA, the CDR3 is TGCGCCAGCAGCTTATCAGGGAACACCGGGGAGCTGTTTTTT. Amino acid sequence: CASSLSGNTGELFF.

DNA for the CDR3: TGTGCCAGTACCTGGGGAGGAGGGGGCAATCAGCCCCAGCATTTT. It encodes CASTWGGGGNQPQHF. This chain uses TRBV19 with TRBJ1-5; D is perhaps TRBD1 (5 bases). The V gene's germline CDR1 is LNHDA and CDR2 SQIVND (reference sequence). The V and J ends lost 7 bases and 2 bases respectively, with 15 bases between them. The CDR3 covers 15 residues.

V gene TRBV2 combines with J gene TRBJ1-6; D is ambiguous. CDR3 size: 12 residues. The ends were cut back, 7 bases at V and 6 bases at J, with 7 bases in the middle. Germline loops: CDR1 SNHLY, CDR2 FYNNEI. This chain's CDR3 is CASTPGNSPLHF. In nucleotides, the CDR3 is TGTGCCAGCACTCCCGGTAATTCACCCCTCCACTTT.

The chain links TRBV19 to TRBJ1-2; D is undetermined. The V gene lost 7 bases and the J gene lost 9 bases, with 9 bases spanning the gap. This CDR3 comprises 10 residues. CDR1 is LNHDA, CDR2 SQIVND, per germline (reference sequence). CDR3 in DNA: TGTGCCAGTACGGGAGGAAGCTACACCTTC. Its protein product is CASTGGSYTF.